This T cell receptor (beta chain) was observed in a study of Ad26.COV2.S vaccination and SARS-CoV-2 variants. Findings and limits, study-wide: The analyses of TCR breadth and depth may have understated the size of total T cell responses. Greater spike-specific TCR breadth was seen in vaccine recipients than in placebo recipients.

The assay was immunoSEQ multiplex PCR, and TCRdb's table has in-frame clones only and misses some. The sample has about 370,000 clones; approximately 90% are singletons. Described treatment: about 20 received Ad26.COV2.S at low or high dose, single or two shots; about five received placebo; per-sample allocation not given. Samples came from day 63 after the first vaccine or placebo injection. Aged 18-55 years, donor was enrolled in Boston in the early 2020s. This vaccine is an Ad26 vector that expresses the Wuhan-strain SARS-CoV-2 spike. CDR1 is SGHRS and CDR2 is YFSETQ in the germline V gene. The CDR3 has 13 residues. Trimming removed 4 bases from V and 0 bases from J, with 6 bases in between. Points on this clone: What it binds is unknown.

This sequence originates from a person between 18 and 65 years old who received the Ad26.COV2.S COVID-19 vaccine or a placebo. The genes are TRBV5-1 and TRBJ2-3, with D hard to call. The sequences come from peripheral blood, collected in a trial of Ad26.COV2.S vaccine versus placebo. CDR3 region: CASSPLSTDTQYF. CDR3 DNA: TGCGCCAGCAGCCCCCTTAGCACAGATACGCAGTATTTT.